The entry below describes one TCR beta chain. The data stem from a study of blood T cell repertoires in COVID-19. About the research overall: T cells, B-cell-depleted T cells, or PBMCs supplied cDNA or gDNA.

Enrolled during active infection, Seattle patients were then followed longitudinally. Authors' processing steps: Estimation of nucleated cell counts relied on the amplification of reference gene primers. Data came from immunoSEQ multiplex PCR; TCRdb stores just in-frame clones and leaves some out. V and J calls and clone size are those listed in that table; D and trimming were worked out from the DNA. This sample carries about 180,000 clones, approximately 83% of them seen once, and the ten largest clones take 6.5% to 7.5%. Trimming at V came to 8 bases and at J to 4 bases, leaving 4 bases not matched to a gene. Germline V gene data show CDR1 as MDHEN and CDR2 as SYDVKM. The CDR3 sequence is 13 residues long.

Sequenced material: peripheral blood. This chain uses TRBV28 with TRBJ2-7, with 11 bases that match TRBD1. The receptor was derived from a woman between 40 and 50 years old with COVID-19, enrolled during active disease. This CDR3 is CASRGQGGYEQYF. In DNA, the CDR3 is TGTGCCAGCCGGGGACAGGGGGGGTACGAGCAGTACTTC.